The present T cell receptor (beta chain) was sequenced within a study of shared clonotypes between healthy human individuals (dated by TCRdb to the early 2020s). As for the study more broadly: The cohort comprised two women and a few men aged 18 to 49 years. Libraries were prepared and TCR repertoires were sequenced by different laboratories using diverse techniques, in order to increase sequencing depth and limit assay-specific biases. The study deeply sequenced blood TCR repertoires of several healthy adults to estimate repertoire size and the extent of clonotype sharing between individuals. Per donor, three plates each were used for CD4 naive and CD4 memory, two for CD8 naive, and one for CD8 memory. Per donor, leukapheresis produced somewhere between about 0.94 and 8.9 billion PBMCs. General study outcomes and caveats: Estimated clonotype richness was generally larger for naive than for memory subsets. Incomplete sequencing was indicated by rarefaction of sorted-subset datasets, despite the large sequencing depth. Sampling was limited to blood, and TCR repertoires in tissue likely differ from TCR repertoires in blood. Across a handful of donors, about 5.2% of naive CD4, 3.5% of naive CD8, under 2.5% of memory CD4, and roughly 0.4% of memory CD8 clonotypes were shared. Higher generation probabilities were observed for clonotypes shared by all four sorted-subset donors than for non-shared clonotypes. Pairwise subsampling led to the expectation that sequencing depth would affect the degree of clonotype sharing among donors. Because the study included only a small number of donors, the genetic and exposure-history diversity represented was limited.

TCR CDR3 regions were amplified from genomic DNA by multiplex PCR using the deep immunoSEQ assay. For each cell subset, the extracted genomic DNA was distributed evenly across all wells of several immunoSEQ 96-well plates, and each plate served as one replicate. For sorted subsets, about 220 ng of genomic DNA, equivalent to roughly 33,000 T cell genomes, went into each replicate PCR. Purified libraries were quantified with a Qubit 3.0 fluorometer, sized on a Bioanalyzer 2100, and re-quantified with the KAPA Library Quantification kit. Every immunoSEQ 96-well plate was sequenced on a dedicated single-read 150-cycle Illumina NextSeq 550 flow cell. As for the original processing: The immunoSEQ output contained only junctional sequences without quality scores, so filtering could not match that applied to full-length reads. Sequences were annotated with PyIR, a Python wrapper for IgBLAST v1.9, using IMGT germline references to assign V/J genes and CDR3. Reads with weak V/J assignments (E-value above 1e-6), missing CDR3, stop codons, out-of-frame junctions, or ambiguous translated residues were removed. V3J clonotypes were defined as sequences sharing the same inferred V gene, J gene, and CDR3 amino acid sequence. Percentage overlap between repertoires was calculated by dividing the number of shared unique clonotypes by the size of the smaller repertoire. Repertoire richness was assessed with RTK rarefaction, the Chao1 estimator, and Recon v2.1 estimates of unobserved clonotypes. Generation probabilities were computed with OLGA for all TCRbeta clonotypes obtained by the gDNA method from four donors. TCRdb provides this immuneACCESS table in a form limited to in-frame rearrangements. Some clones are lacking; in checked studies, under half of them reflect an unresolved V gene, and why the rest are absent is not known. The D gene and trimming were derived from the DNA, and the V and J assignments and clone size from that table. This sample holds roughly 1,500,000 clones; approximately 98.5% were observed only once. Jointly, the top ten make up approximately 0.4% of the sample.

The donors were healthy, HIV-negative adults with no recently reported acute infections or vaccinations. Every donor was a Caucasian adult residing in Nashville, Tennessee, USA. CD4+ T cells were enriched through magnetic negative selection, after which naive cells were positively selected on CD45RA and the remaining negative fraction served as the memory subset. Blood was collected by leukapheresis, and PBMCs were isolated by Ficoll-Histopaque density gradient centrifugation and then cryopreserved in liquid nitrogen vapor phase. Analytical flow cytometry was used to check the purity and quantity of each magnetically sorted T cell population. Genomic DNA was isolated from each sorted fraction and quantified by UV absorbance on a Nanodrop 2000c. About this clone: The target of this receptor is not known. One base away there is no much larger clone; base qualities are not given. The same CDR3 can be traced to other DNA sequences in this sample.

The CDR3 spans 15 residues, from the cysteine through the phenylalanine. Kept here is only the CDR3 DNA, which spans 45 bases and is read in frame from base 1. The germline V and J ends show losses of 4 bases and 1 base respectively, and no gene match explains 2 bases of the junction. CDR1 SGHNT and CDR2 YYREEE were looked up in the germline V gene (reference sequence). The receptor comes from a man aged 30 to 39 in good health. Sample: naive CD4+ T cells sorted from blood. Read against the paper, the sample's cell subset or site label means: CD45RA+ positively selected. The sequence is built from TRBV5-4 and TRBJ2-7; 13 middle bases align to TRBD2. The CDR3 reads as follows: CASSLGLAGSYEQYF. The base sequence is TGTGCCAGCAGCCTGGGACTAGCGGGATCCTACGAGCAGTACTTC. The variable domain in full, with residues beyond the CDR3 obtained from the reference TRBV5-4 and TRBJ2-7 genes, is ETGVTQSPTHLIKTRGQQVTLRCSSQSGHNTVSWYQQALGQGPQFIFQYYREEENGRGNFPPRFSGLQFPNYSSELNVNALELDDSALYLCASSLGLAGSYEQYFGPGTRLTVT.